This TCR beta chain came from a study of T cells expressing NK-cell markers (dated by TCRdb to the early 2020s). For the study in its entirety: Three sorted T-cell subsets (CD3+CD56+NKG2C+, CD3+CD56+NKG2C- and CD3+CD56-NKG2C+) from 7 to 9 donors had their TCR beta-chain repertoires profiled. The eight sequenced donors were randomly selected healthy volunteers, three men and five women. The libraries were sequenced on Illumina HiSeq 2000/2500, MiSeq or NextSeq, producing 2 x 150 bp reads. Among the eight sequenced donors, seven were HCMV-seropositive and one was HCMV-seronegative.

The CDR3 covers 14 residues, taking in both the cysteine and the phenylalanine. Only the protein sequence is given. From the germline V gene, CDR1 is KGHSH and CDR2 is LQKENI. Instrument used: Illumina HiSeq 2000. TCR beta cDNA libraries were made by 5'RACE template switching that added a universal primer site and unique molecular identifiers. cDNA synthesis was primed from the TCR beta constant segment and was followed by two successive PCR amplification steps. As for the authors' bioinformatics: MIGEC was used to demultiplex reads and group reads by UMI, and MiTCR was used to assemble and quantify clonotypes. To remove erroneous sequences, TCR cDNA sequences were retained only when supported by two or more reads. The tcR package was used for downstream repertoire analysis, with clonotypes matched between fractions based on CDR3 nucleotide sequence plus V segment. VDJmatch was used to annotate antigen specificity against VDJdb, with one amino acid substitution in CDR3 allowed. Each CDR3 protein sequence appears as one entry after TCRdb reprocessed the reads, and no DNA is included. The V and J calls, along with clone size, are taken from TCRdb and not from the paper's own processing. The sample's own table lists fewer than 550,000 distinct CDR3 sequences. The ten biggest clones cover over 1.1% of the sample.

In regard to this clonotype: Its antigen has not been determined.

To determine HCMV serostatus, a commercial ELISA kit was used to detect HCMV-specific IgG in serum. Peripheral blood mononuclear cells were isolated from blood by Ficoll density gradient centrifugation. Study-wide conclusions, independent of this receptor: Those dominant clonotypes were again the most abundant among CD3+CD56-NKG2C+ cells in a handful of donors, at about 25-65%. In 5 to 7 donors, the dominant CD3+CD56+NKG2C+ clonotypes ranked among the top 10 CD8+ clonotypes, making up about 1.0-7.5% of CD8+ T cells. Whether the expanded NKG2C-expressing T cell clones were specific for HCMV antigens was left unclear.

The sequence joins TRBV18 to TRBJ1-1. The sequenced material came from blood T cells: a sorted CD56 or NKG2C T cell subset, CD4+ or CD8+ T cells, or bulk PBMC T cells (not recorded which). The source is a woman aged 50 to 65 in good health. Donor details come from another sample of the same person, matched by shared clones. The CDR3 region has the sequence CASSTIQENTEAFF.